This T cell receptor (beta chain) was identified in a study of Graves' ophthalmopathy and Graves' hyperthyroidism. CDR3 length equals 12 residues. Germline lookup yields CDR1 MNHNS and CDR2 SASEGT. V was trimmed by 6 bases and J by 5 bases, leaving 10 bases between them. Transcripts of RNA were the source for amplifying TCR beta CDR3 regions. Investigators did first-round RT-PCR with HTBI primers, then second-round multiplex PCR. TCRdb independently ran MiXCR on the multiplex PCR reads; one entry per CDR3 protein. In the table there are a few hundred thousand distinct CDR3 sequences, more than 20% of which are singletons. Comments on this clonotype: Its antigen is not known.

Study-level findings and limits: Researchers report that a 13-signature model separated ophthalmopathy from stable hyperthyroidism, posting around 86% sensitivity and more than 70% specificity.

Ophthalmopathy not arising within 18 months of follow-up defined hyperthyroidism as stable. Hyperthyroidism patients were newly diagnosed, ill under 2 months, and aged 18 to 65 years. A diagnosis was made from clinical symptoms together with serum thyroxine, TRAb, thyroid ultrasound and orbital computed tomography. The TCR originated in a woman aged 18 to 35 with stable Graves' hyperthyroidism. V and J are TRBV6-1 and TRBJ1-1; the D gene is possibly TRBD1 (5 bases). Input material: peripheral blood. The CDR3 sequence: CASSQGVTEAFF. In nucleotides, the CDR3 is TGTGCCAGCAGCCAAGGGGTGACTGAAGCTTTCTTT.